This passage covers 15 T cell receptor beta chains from one sample sequenced in a study of HIV-infected children after antiretroviral therapy interruption. As to treatment: PENTA 11 planned treatment interruption arm or continuous ART arm. The TCR library was built from RNA with a 3' RACE protocol and unique molecular identifiers. TCRdb used MiXCR to reprocess the 3' RACE reads, holding one entry per CDR3 protein. The sample comprises around 50,000 distinct CDR3 sequences, 4.3% of which are singletons, and 0.6% to 0.85% rests with the top ten. Sequences were derived from CD45RA+ CD4+ T cells from PBMCs, pooled from several time points, sampled from a donor given antiretroviral therapy, either interrupted or continuous. Indicated subset: naive CD4+ CD45RA+ CD45RO- T cells. The receptors were sampled from a pool of human donors with HIV.

This clonotype was seen many times. The V call is TRBV20-1, the J call TRBJ2-5; TRBD1 agrees at 7 bases. V trimming: 0 bases; J trimming: 1 base; junction bases outside the gene matches: 2. This CDR3 spans 14 amino acids. Germline V gene data show CDR1 as DFQATT and CDR2 as SNEGSKA (reference sequence). CDR3: CSARDGTVQETQYF. CDR3 in DNA: TGCAGTGCTAGAGATGGGACAGTCCAAGAGACCCAGTACTTC.

Ten or more counts support this clonotype. CDR3 in amino acids: CASTPGQGVHSGNTIYF. The CDR3 DNA follows: TGTGCCAGCACTCCGGGACAGGGGGTTCACTCTGGAAACACCATATATTTT. The chain joins TRBV6-1 to TRBJ1-3; 11 bases agree with TRBD1. The CDR3 has 17 residues. Germline V gene sequence: CDR1 MNHNS, CDR2 SASEGT. After removal of 7 bases from V and 0 bases from J, the junction contained 8 bases not matched to a gene.

There are many counts of this clonotype. The chain carries TRBV10-2 and TRBJ2-7; D is undetermined. This CDR3 is built from 14 residues. The germline V gene encodes CDR1 WSHSY and CDR2 SAAADI. V was trimmed by 5 bases and J by 0 bases, leaving 11 bases between them. The DNA for the CDR3 is TGCGCCAGCAGTAGGGCTTCGAGCTCCTACGAGCAGTACTTC. Translating it yields CASSRASSSYEQYF.

DNA of the CDR3: TGTGCCAGCAGTTTCCTGGGGGGTCCTGAAGCTTTCTTT. Residues: CASSFLGGPEAFF. This rearrangement joins TRBV12-3 or TRBV12-4 to TRBJ1-1; D possibly corresponds to TRBD1 (5 bases). The V end lost 3 bases, the J end lost 6 bases, and 11 bases lay between the germline ends. The CDR3 is 13 amino acids.

Only a few counts were recorded for this clonotype. The chain combines TRBV12-3 or TRBV12-4 with TRBJ1-5; D may be TRBD1 (6 bases). V was shortened by 6 bases and J by 6 bases, with 12 bases between the two germline ends. This CDR3 has 13 residues. The CDR3, as DNA: TGTGCCAGCAGCCCTACAGGGAGTCAGCCCCAGCATTTT. Protein sequence: CASSPTGSQPQHF.

The genes are TRBV4-3 and TRBJ1-1, with 9 bases aligning to TRBD1. The trim removed 5 bases at V and 2 bases at J, leaving 9 bases unmatched. CDR1 is LGHNA and CDR2 is YSLEER in the germline V gene. CDR3 size: 16 residues. The CDR3 DNA follows: TGCGCCAGCAGCTCCGGGACAGGGTCACCAAACACTGAAGCTTTCTTT. Protein sequence: CASSSGTGSPNTEAFF.

This sequence joins TRBV5-1 and TRBJ2-2; the match to TRBD1 covers 8 bases. Per germline, CDR1 SGHRS and CDR2 YFSETQ. This CDR3 region has 16 residues. Trimming took 5 bases from V and 3 from J; bases not matched to a gene: 9. CDR3 DNA sequence: TGCGCCAGCAGTCGTACAGGGGGAGCAGACACCGGGGAGCTGTTTTTT. Protein product: CASSRTGGADTGELFF. The full variable domain, its missing parts supplied by reference TRBV5-1 and TRBJ2-2, is KAGVTQTPRYLIKTRGQQVTLSCSPISGHRSVSWYQQTPGQGLQFLFEYFSETQRNKGNFPGRFSGRQFSNSRSEMNVSTLELGDSALYLCASSRTGGADTGELFFGEGSRLTVL.

Ten or more counts support this clonotype. This rearrangement joins TRBV2 to TRBJ2-7; no clear D. Trimming left V 7 bases short and J 4 bases short, with 11 bases between. In germline, CDR1 is SNHLY, CDR2 FYNNEI. This CDR3 comprises 12 residues. The CDR3 DNA reads TGTGCCAGCAAGTCCACCGAGTACGAGCAGTACTTC. Its translation is CASKSTEYEQYF.

Relative to its sample, this clonotype is medium-sized (0.01 to 0.1%). The chain couples TRBV12-3 or TRBV12-4 to TRBJ2-1, with D hard to call. This CDR3 region has 16 residues. V was clipped by 6 bases and J by 0 bases, with 15 bases between them. CDR3 sequence: CASSTRYSSSYNEQFF. In DNA, the CDR3 is TGTGCCAGCAGCACGCGGTACTCGAGCTCCTACAATGAGCAGTTCTTC.

This clonotype was recorded many times. CDR3 residues: CASSQQDRRNSPLHF. CDR3 bases: TGCGCCAGCAGCCAACAAGACAGGCGGAATTCACCCCTCCACTTT. The V call is TRBV4-1, the J call TRBJ1-6; a weak D match, TRBD1 (6 bases). The germline gives CDR1 MGHRA, CDR2 YSYEKL. This CDR3 contains 15 residues. V lost 2 bases, J lost 7 bases, and 12 bases lay in between.

The gene calls are TRBV12-3 or TRBV12-4 and TRBJ2-1; D is ambiguous. There are 14 residues in the CDR3. Trimming left V 6 bases short and J 6 bases short, with 15 bases between. The CDR3 loop is CASSPPHPGNEQFF. The CDR3 nucleotides read TGTGCCAGCAGCCCTCCCCACCCGGGCAATGAGCAGTTCTTC.

This clonotype was seen repeatedly, ten times or more. The gene calls are TRBV18 and TRBJ2-5; D uncertain. V gave up 1 base and J gave up 2 bases, with 8 bases separating them. Germline V gene lookup returns CDR1 KGHSH and CDR2 LQKENI. CDR3 length equals 14 residues. CDR3 bases: TGTGCCAGCTCACCACTAGTGGGACAAGAGACCCAGTACTTC. The encoded protein is CASSPLVGQETQYF.

In this sample, this clonotype turned up many times. The chain employs TRBV12-3 or TRBV12-4 and TRBJ1-5; 7 bases line up with TRBD1. J gave up 2 bases and V 6 bases, and 4 bases lay outside the gene matches. The CDR3 extends over 14 amino acids. This chain's CDR3 is CASRIGQGNQPQHF. In DNA, the CDR3 is TGTGCCAGCAGGATAGGACAGGGCAATCAGCCCCAGCATTTT.

The sample holds a few counts of this clonotype. At one of its ends the junction is not consistent with the germline gene, which may arise from a read error. The V gene is TRBV7-9, the J gene TRBJ1-2; D remains ambiguous. CDR1 is SEHNR and CDR2 is FQNEAQ in the germline V gene (reference sequence). This CDR3 is built from 12 residues. CDR3 in amino acids: CASSLDVSRLKF. CDR3 bases: TGTGCCAGCAGCTTAGATGTTTCCAGACTGAAGTTC.

The chain uses TRBV5-5 and TRBJ1-2; TRBD1 matches at 8 bases. The CDR3 loop spans 13 amino acids. Trimming took 5 bases from V and 7 from J; bases not matched to a gene: 7. The germline V gene has CDR1 SGHKS and CDR2 YYEKEE (reference sequence). DNA of the CDR3: TGTGCCAGCAGGTCCAGGGGGCTGTTTGGCTACACCTTC. Its protein product is CASRSRGLFGYTF.